Below, one TCR beta chain is given with its context. What it recognizes is unknown. The data are from a study of CD8+ T cells in alopecia areata. Study summary: Among treated patients, oral tofacitinib was administered at 5 to 10 mg twice daily. The study gave tofacitinib for 6 to 18 months, then 6 months off drug. The percentage of affected scalp area served as the score of severity for treated patients.

Germline assignment: CDR1 SGHAT and CDR2 FQDESV (reference sequence). After removal of 4 bases from V and 14 bases from J, the junction contained 4 bases not matched to a gene. The CDR3 length is 11 residues. cDNA serving as the sequencing template came from extracted, reverse transcribed RNA. TCRdb keeps only in-frame clones here, not all; method: immunoSEQ multiplex PCR. Found here are about 100,000 clones, about three fifths of them singletons; the top ten hold about 17%. Overall study results and limits: In scalp, tofacitinib significantly decreased clonality and expanded CD8+ clones among the top 100.

Treatment meaning: oral pan-JAK inhibitor, 5-10 mg twice daily. This material consisted of CD8+ T cells sorted from blood, taken at approximately week 60, from a patient treated with tofacitinib. This TCR was sampled from a human donor with alopecia areata. The rearrangement joins TRBV11-1 to TRBJ2-1; 8 bases line up with TRBD2. The CDR3 DNA reads as TGTGCCAGCAGCTCGGGACTAGTGAAGTTCTTC. It is translated as CASSSGLVKFF.